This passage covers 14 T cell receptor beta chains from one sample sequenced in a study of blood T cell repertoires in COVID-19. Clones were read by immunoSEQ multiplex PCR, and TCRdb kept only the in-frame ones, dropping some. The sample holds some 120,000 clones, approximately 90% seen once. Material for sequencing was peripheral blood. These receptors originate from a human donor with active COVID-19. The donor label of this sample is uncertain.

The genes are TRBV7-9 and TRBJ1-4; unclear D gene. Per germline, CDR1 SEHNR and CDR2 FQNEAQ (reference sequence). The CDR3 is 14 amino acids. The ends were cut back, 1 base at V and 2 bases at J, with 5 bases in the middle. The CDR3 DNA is TGTGCCAGCAGCTTAGGGCAGACTAATGAAAAACTGTTTTTT. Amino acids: CASSLGQTNEKLFF.

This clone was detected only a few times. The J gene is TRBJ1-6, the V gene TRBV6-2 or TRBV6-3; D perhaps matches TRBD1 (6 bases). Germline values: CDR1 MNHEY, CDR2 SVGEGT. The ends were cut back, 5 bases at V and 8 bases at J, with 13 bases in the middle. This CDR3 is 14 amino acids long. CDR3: CASSPRGGDSPLHF. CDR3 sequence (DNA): TGTGCCAGCAGTCCCAGAGGGGGAGATTCACCCCTCCACTTT.

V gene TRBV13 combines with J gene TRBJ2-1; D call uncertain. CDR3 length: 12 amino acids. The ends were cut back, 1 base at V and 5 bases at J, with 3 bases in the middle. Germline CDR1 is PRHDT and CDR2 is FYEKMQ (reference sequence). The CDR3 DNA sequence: TGTGCCAGCAGCTTAGTCGACAATGAGCAGTTCTTC. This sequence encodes CASSLVDNEQFF.

This CDR3 is CASTSPGILLYGYTF. CDR3 bases: TGTGCCAGCACTTCTCCAGGGATATTGCTTTACGGCTACACCTTC. The chain couples TRBV28 to TRBJ1-2; D perhaps matches TRBD1 (5 bases). Germline CDR1 reads MDHEN; CDR2 reads SYDVKM. V lost 7 bases and J 8 bases, leaving 23 bases between the germline ends. The CDR3 is 15 amino acids.

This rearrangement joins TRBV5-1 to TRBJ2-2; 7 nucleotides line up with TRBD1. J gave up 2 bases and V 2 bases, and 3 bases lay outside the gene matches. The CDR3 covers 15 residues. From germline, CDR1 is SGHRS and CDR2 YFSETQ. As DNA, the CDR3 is TGCGCCAGCAGCTTCCGGGACAGAAACACCGGGGAGCTGTTTTTT. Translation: CASSFRDRNTGELFF.

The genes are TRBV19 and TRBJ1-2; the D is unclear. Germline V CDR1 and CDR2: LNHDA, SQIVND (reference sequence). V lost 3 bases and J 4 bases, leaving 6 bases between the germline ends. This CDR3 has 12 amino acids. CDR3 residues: CASSMSGYGYTF. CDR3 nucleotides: TGTGCCAGTAGTATGTCGGGCTATGGCTACACCTTC.

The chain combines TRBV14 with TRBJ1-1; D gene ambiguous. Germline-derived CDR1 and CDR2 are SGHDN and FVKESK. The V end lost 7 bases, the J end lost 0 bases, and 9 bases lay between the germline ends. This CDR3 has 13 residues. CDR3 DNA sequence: TGTGCCAGCAATCGCAACATGAACACTGAAGCTTTCTTT. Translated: CASNRNMNTEAFF. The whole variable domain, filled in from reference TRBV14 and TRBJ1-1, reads EAGVTQFPSHSVIEKGQTVTLRCDPISGHDNLYWYRRVMGKEIKFLLHFVKESKQDESGMPNNRFLAERTGGTYSTLKVQPAELEDSGVYFCASNRNMNTEAFFGQGTRLTVV.

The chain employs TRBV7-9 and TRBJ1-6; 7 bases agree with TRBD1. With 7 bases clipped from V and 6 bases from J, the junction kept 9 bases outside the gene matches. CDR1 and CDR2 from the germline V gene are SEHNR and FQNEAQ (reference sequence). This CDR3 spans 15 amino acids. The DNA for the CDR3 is TGTGCCAGCACCCTAGAACAGGGGAGTAATTCACCCCTCCACTTT. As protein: CASTLEQGSNSPLHF.

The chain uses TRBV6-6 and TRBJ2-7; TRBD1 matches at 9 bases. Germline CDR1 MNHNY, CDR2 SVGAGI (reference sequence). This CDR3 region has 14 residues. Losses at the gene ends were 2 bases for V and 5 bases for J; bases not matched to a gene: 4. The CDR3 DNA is TGTGCCAGCAGTTACACACAGGGGGCAAACGAGCAGTACTTC. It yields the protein CASSYTQGANEQYF.

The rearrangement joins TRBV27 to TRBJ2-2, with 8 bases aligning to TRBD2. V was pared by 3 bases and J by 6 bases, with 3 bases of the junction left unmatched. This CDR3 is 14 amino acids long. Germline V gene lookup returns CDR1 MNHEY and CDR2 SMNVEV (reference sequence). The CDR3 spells CASSLVTSAGELFF. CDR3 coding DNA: TGTGCCAGCAGTTTGGTGACTAGCGCCGGGGAGCTGTTTTTT.

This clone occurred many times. CDR3 nucleotide sequence: TGTGCCAGCAGCCAAGATTTGAGGATCACAGATACGCAGTATTTT. The encoded protein is CASSQDLRITDTQYF. V gene TRBV4-2 combines with J gene TRBJ2-3; D unclear. The CDR3 contains 15 residues. Between the trimmed V and J ends, which lost 0 bases and 2 bases, there was a span of 9 bases. Germline CDR1 is LGHNA and CDR2 is YNFKEQ.

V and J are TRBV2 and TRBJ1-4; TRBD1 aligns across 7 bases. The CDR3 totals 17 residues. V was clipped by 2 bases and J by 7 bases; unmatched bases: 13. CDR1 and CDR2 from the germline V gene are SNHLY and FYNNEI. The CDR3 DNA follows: TGTGCCAGCAGTGAATGGGGTTTCAGGGGGGTGTCTGAAAAACTGTTTTTT. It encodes CASSEWGFRGVSEKLFF. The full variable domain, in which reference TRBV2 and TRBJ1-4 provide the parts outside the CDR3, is EPEVTQTPSHQVTQMGQEVILRCVPISNHLYFYWYRQILGQKVEFLVSFYNNEISEKSEIFDDQFSVERPDGSNFTLKIRSTKLEDSAMYFCASSEWGFRGVSEKLFFGSGTQLSVL.

The CDR3 here is CAISLAGGGYEQYF. DNA of the CDR3: TGTGCCATCAGTCTAGCGGGGGGCGGTTACGAGCAGTACTTC. The chain is built from TRBV10-3 and TRBJ2-7; 11 bases map to TRBD2. Germline CDR1 is ENHRY and CDR2 is SYGVKD. This CDR3 has 14 residues. With 5 bases clipped from V and 4 bases from J, the junction kept 4 bases outside the gene matches.

The CDR3: CASSVLAGSTGELFF. CDR3 DNA: TGTGCCAGCAGTGTACTAGCGGGGTCCACCGGGGAGCTGTTTTTT. The V call is TRBV3-1 (or the pseudogene TRBV3-2), the J call TRBJ2-2; 10 bases fit TRBD2. This CDR3 is built from 15 residues. Germline CDR1 LGHDT, CDR2 YNNKEL (reference sequence). The V and J ends lost 6 bases and 4 bases, in that order; junction bases with no gene match: 5.